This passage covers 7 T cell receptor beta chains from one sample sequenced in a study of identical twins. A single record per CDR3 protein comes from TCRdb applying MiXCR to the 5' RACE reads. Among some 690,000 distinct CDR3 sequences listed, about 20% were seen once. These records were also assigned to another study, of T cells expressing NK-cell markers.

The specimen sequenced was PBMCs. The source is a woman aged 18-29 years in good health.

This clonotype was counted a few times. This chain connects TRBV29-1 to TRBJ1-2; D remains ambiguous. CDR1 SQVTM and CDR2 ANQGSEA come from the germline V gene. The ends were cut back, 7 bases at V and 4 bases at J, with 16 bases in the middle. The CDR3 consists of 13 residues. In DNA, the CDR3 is TGCAGCGCAAAATCTCCGGCGGCCTATGGCTACACCTTC. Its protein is CSAKSPAAYGYTF.

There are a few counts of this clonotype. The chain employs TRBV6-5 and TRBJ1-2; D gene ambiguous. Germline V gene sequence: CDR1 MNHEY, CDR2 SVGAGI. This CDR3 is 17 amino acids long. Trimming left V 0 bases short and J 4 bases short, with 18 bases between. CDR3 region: CASSYSDRAAIIYGYTF. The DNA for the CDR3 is TGTGCCAGCAGTTACTCGGACCGGGCGGCAATAATCTATGGCTACACCTTC.

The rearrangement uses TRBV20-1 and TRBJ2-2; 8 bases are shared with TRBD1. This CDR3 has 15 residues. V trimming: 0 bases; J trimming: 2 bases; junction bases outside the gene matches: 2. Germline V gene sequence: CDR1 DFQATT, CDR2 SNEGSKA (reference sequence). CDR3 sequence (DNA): TGCAGTGCTAGAGACGACAGGGGTAACACCGGGGAGCTGTTTTTT. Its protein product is CSARDDRGNTGELFF.

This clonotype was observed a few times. The DNA of the CDR3 is TGCGCCAGCAAGGGACTTACCTACGAGCAGTACTTC. Translating gives CASKGLTYEQYF. This chain joins TRBV10-2 and TRBJ2-7; D possibly corresponds to TRBD2 (6 bases). The CDR3 consists of 12 residues. Trimming stripped 7 bases from V and 2 bases from J, with 9 bases between. The germline CDR1 and CDR2 sequences are WSHSY and SAAADI.

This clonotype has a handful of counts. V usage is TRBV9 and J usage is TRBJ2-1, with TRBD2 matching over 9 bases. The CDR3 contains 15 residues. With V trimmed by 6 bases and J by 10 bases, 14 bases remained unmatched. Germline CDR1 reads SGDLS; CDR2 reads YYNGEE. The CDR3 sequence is CASTQGLASRHEQFF. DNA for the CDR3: TGTGCCAGCACTCAAGGACTAGCGTCCCGGCACGAGCAGTTCTTC.

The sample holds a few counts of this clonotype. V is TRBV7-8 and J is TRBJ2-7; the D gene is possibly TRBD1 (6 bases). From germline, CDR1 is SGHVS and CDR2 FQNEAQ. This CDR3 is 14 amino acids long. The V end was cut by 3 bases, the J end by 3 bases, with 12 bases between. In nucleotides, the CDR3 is TGTGCCAGCAGCTTGGCGGAACAGGGCTACGAGCAGTACTTC. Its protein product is CASSLAEQGYEQYF.

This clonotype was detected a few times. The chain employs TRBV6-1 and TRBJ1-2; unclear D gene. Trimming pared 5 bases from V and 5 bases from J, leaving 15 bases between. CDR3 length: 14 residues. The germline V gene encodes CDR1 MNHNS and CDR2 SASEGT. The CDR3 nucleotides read TGTGCCAGCAGTCCTTCGCTACAGTCATATGGCTACACCTTC. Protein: CASSPSLQSYGYTF.